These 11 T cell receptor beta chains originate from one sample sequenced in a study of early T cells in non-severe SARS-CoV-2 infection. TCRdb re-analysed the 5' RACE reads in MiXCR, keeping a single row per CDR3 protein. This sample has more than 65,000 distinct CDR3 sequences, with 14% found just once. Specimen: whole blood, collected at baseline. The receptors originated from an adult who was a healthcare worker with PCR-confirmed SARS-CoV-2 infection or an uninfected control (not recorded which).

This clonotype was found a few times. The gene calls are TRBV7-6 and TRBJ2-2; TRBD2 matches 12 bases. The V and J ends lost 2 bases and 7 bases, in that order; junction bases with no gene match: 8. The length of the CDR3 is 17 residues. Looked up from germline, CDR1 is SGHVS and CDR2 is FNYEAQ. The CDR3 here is CASSLFVLAGGIGELFF. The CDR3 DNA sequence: TGTGCCAGCAGCTTATTCGTGCTAGCGGGAGGGATCGGGGAGCTGTTTTTT.

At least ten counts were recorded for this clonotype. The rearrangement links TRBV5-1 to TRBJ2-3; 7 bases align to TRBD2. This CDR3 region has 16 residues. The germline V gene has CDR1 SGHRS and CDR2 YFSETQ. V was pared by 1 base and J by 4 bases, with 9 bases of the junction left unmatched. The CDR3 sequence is CASSLLSGEGPDTQYF. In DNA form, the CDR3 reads TGCGCCAGCAGCTTGCTCTCGGGGGAGGGCCCAGATACGCAGTATTTT.

CDR3 DNA sequence: TGCAGTGCTAGAGCAGGTGGTCAGCTTAACACCGGGGAGCTGTTTTTT. This sequence encodes CSARAGGQLNTGELFF. This chain connects TRBV20-1 to TRBJ2-2; D gene unclear. V dropped 1 base and J dropped 2 bases, with 14 bases sitting between them. CDR3 size: 16 residues. CDR1 is DFQATT and CDR2 is SNEGSKA in the germline V gene (reference sequence).

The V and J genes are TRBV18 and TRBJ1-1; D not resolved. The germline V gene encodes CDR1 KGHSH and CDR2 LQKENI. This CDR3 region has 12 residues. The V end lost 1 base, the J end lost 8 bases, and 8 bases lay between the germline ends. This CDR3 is CASSPQAEEAFF. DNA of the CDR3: TGTGCCAGCTCACCACAAGCGGAGGAAGCTTTCTTT.

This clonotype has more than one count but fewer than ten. CDR3 sequence reads: CASRGTAGELFF. The CDR3 nucleotides read TGTGCCAGCAGAGGGACAGCCGGGGAGCTGTTTTTT. The J gene is TRBJ2-2, the V gene TRBV12-3 or TRBV12-4, with 7 bases matching TRBD1. There are 12 residues in the CDR3. V was clipped by 6 bases and J by 6 bases; unmatched bases: 1.

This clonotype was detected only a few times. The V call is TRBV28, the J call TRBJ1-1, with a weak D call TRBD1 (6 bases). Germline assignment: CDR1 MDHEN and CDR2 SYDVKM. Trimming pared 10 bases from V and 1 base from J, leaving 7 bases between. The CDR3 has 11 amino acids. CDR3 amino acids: CAIRGNTEAFF. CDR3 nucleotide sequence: TGTGCCATCAGGGGGAACACTGAAGCTTTCTTT. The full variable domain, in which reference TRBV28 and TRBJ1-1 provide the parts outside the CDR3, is DVKVTQSSRYLVKRTGEKVFLECVQDMDHENMFWYRQDPGLGLRLIYFSYDVKMKEKGDIPEGYSVSREKKERFSLILESASTNQTSMYLCAIRGNTEAFFGQGTRLTVV.

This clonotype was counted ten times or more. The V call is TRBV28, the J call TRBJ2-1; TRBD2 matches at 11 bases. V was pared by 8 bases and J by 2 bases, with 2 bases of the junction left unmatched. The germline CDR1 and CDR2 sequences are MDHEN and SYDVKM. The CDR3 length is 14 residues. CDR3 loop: CASLAGGPYNEQFF. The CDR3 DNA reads TGTGCCAGCCTAGCGGGAGGACCCTACAATGAGCAGTTCTTC.

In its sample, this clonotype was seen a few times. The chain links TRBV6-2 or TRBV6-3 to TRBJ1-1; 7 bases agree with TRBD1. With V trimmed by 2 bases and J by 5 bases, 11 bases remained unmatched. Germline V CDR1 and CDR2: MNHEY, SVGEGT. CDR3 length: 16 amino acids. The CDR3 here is CASSYHGRGQGTEAFF. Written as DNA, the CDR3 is TGTGCCAGCAGTTACCACGGGAGGGGGCAGGGGACTGAAGCTTTCTTT.

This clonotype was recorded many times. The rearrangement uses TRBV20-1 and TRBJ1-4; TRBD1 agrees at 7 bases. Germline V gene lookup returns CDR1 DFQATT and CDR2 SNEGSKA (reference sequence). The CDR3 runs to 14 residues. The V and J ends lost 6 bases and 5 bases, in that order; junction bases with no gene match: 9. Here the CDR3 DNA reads TGCAGTGCAGGACAGGAGAGGGGGAATGAAAAACTGTTTTTT. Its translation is CSAGQERGNEKLFF.

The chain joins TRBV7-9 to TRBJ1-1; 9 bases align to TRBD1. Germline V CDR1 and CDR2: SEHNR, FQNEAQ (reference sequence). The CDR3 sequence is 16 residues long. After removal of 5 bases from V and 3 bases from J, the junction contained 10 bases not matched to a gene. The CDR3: CASSPRGQGLYTEAFF. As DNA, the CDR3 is TGTGCCAGCAGCCCGAGGGGACAGGGTTTGTACACTGAAGCTTTCTTT.

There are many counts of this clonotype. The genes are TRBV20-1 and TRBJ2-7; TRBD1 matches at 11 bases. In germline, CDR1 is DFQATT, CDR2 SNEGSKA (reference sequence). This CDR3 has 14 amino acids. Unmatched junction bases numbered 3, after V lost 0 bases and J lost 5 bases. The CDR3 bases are TGCAGTGCTAGAGATGGACAGGGGGCCCACGAGCAGTACTTC. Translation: CSARDGQGAHEQYF.